Following are 23 T cell receptor beta chains from one sample sequenced in a study of T-cell reconstitution after alpha-beta-depleted transplantation in children. Library preparation (for TCRbeta) was performed with unique molecular identifiers. One entry per CDR3 protein, called by TCRdb with MiXCR from the PCR reads. The sample has about 980,000 distinct CDR3 sequences; about 29% are singletons. Sequenced here: PBMCs, mostly from graft donor cells, sampled 360 days after TCRalphabeta/CD19-depleted stem cell transplant. The receptors were sampled from a boy in the first two years of life who had a stem cell transplant for SCID, so the T cells may come from the graft donor.

This clonotype was picked up many times. The chain is built from TRBV7-9 and TRBJ2-2, with TRBD1 as a possible D gene (5 bases). The CDR3 is 15 amino acids. Trimming removed 2 bases at V and 1 base at J, with 8 bases between. Germline CDR1 SEHNR, CDR2 FQNEAQ (reference sequence). The CDR3 DNA reads as TGTGCCAGCAGCTTATCAGGGCGGAACACCGGGGAGCTGTTTTTT. It is translated as CASSLSGRNTGELFF.

This clonotype has only a few counts. This chain joins TRBV2 and TRBJ2-1; possible D gene TRBD1, 5 bases. CDR1 and CDR2 (germline): SNHLY, FYNNEI. CDR3 length: 20 amino acids. The V and J ends lost 6 bases and 6 bases respectively, with 33 bases between them. As DNA, the CDR3 is TGTGCCAGCAGGTCCCTTCTCGTCCCTAAAAAAGGGGTCTCCCGCAATGAGCAGTTCTTC. Translated: CASRSLLVPKKGVSRNEQFF.

J is TRBJ1-1 and V is TRBV5-1; D gene ambiguous. The ends were cut back, 0 bases at V and 4 bases at J, with 10 bases in the middle. The CDR3 runs to 14 residues. CDR1 and CDR2 (germline): SGHRS, YFSETQ. The CDR3 DNA is TGCGCCAGCAGCTTGGTGAGGGAATCCACTGAAGCTTTCTTT. Translating gives CASSLVRESTEAFF.

The DNA of the CDR3 is TGCAGTGCTACGCCTGGGGGAGAGCCCTACAATGAGCAGTTCTTC. Protein product: CSATPGGEPYNEQFF. V is TRBV20-1 and J is TRBJ2-1; possibly TRBD1 or TRBD2 for D (5 bases each). V was clipped by 4 bases and J by 2 bases, with 15 bases between them. The CDR3 covers 15 residues. In germline, CDR1 is DFQATT, CDR2 SNEGSKA (reference sequence).

The chain uses TRBV2 and TRBJ2-5; 8 nucleotides agree with TRBD1. The junction had 8 bases not matched to a gene; V was cut back by 7 bases and J by 7 bases. CDR3 size: 13 residues. Germline assignment: CDR1 SNHLY and CDR2 FYNNEI. CDR3 in DNA: TGTGCCAGCAACGGCGGACAGGGATTGACCCAGTACTTC. It yields the protein CASNGGQGLTQYF.

This clonotype was seen a handful of times. V gene TRBV5-1 combines with J gene TRBJ2-5; D is unresolved. Germline V gene sequence: CDR1 SGHRS, CDR2 YFSETQ. Trimming stripped 1 base from V and 1 base from J, with 8 bases between. The CDR3 has 14 residues. CDR3 in amino acids: CASSLSHPQETQYF. The CDR3 DNA reads as TGCGCCAGCAGCTTGAGCCATCCCCAAGAGACCCAGTACTTC.

The chain uses TRBV29-1 and TRBJ1-2; the D gene is possibly TRBD1 (6 bases). Trimming took off 1 base at V and 3 bases at J, with 12 bases between the two ends. The CDR3 contains 14 residues. The V gene's germline CDR1 is SQVTM and CDR2 ANQGSEA. The CDR3 reads CSVEGDTAHYGYTF. The CDR3 DNA reads TGCAGCGTTGAAGGGGACACAGCCCACTATGGCTACACCTTC. Looking up the rest from reference TRBV29-1 and TRBJ1-2 gives the full variable domain: SAVISQKPSRDICQRGTSLTIQCQVDSQVTMMFWYRQQPGQSLTLIATANQGSEATYESGFVIDKFPISRPNLTFSTLTVSNMSPEDSSIYLCSVEGDTAHYGYTFGSGTRLTVV.

The V call is TRBV11-1, the J call TRBJ2-7; no clear D. Germline CDR1 is SGHAT and CDR2 is FQDESV (reference sequence). CDR3 length equals 20 residues. Trimming cost V 3 bases and J 0 bases, with 27 bases left between them. For the CDR3, the DNA is TGTGCCAGCAGCTTTACCAACGAGCACCGCCAGCGAGGTCACTCCTACGAGCAGTACTTC. This sequence encodes CASSFTNEHRQRGHSYEQYF.

The CDR3 DNA reads as TGTGCCAGCAGCCAACGGGGCGAGCGGGGGGATACGCAGTATTTT. Encoded protein: CASSQRGERGDTQYF. This chain joins TRBV4-2 and TRBJ2-3; 8 nucleotides match TRBD2. Germline values: CDR1 LGHNA, CDR2 YNFKEQ. CDR3 size: 15 residues. V trimming: 2 bases; J trimming: 6 bases; junction bases outside the gene matches: 7.

The gene calls are TRBV5-1 and TRBJ1-1, with D tentatively TRBD1 (6 bases). The V and J ends lost 3 bases and 5 bases respectively, with 11 bases between them. Germline CDR1 and CDR2: SGHRS and YFSETQ. CDR3 length: 13 residues. The CDR3 sequence: CASSWNQGTEAFF. The CDR3 DNA is TGCGCCAGCAGCTGGAACCAGGGGACTGAAGCTTTCTTT. Combining the CDR3 with reference TRBV5-1 and TRBJ1-1 gives the whole variable domain KAGVTQTPRYLIKTRGQQVTLSCSPISGHRSVSWYQQTPGQGLQFLFEYFSETQRNKGNFPGRFSGRQFSNSRSEMNVSTLELGDSALYLCASSWNQGTEAFFGQGTRLTVV.

This sequence joins TRBV20-1 and TRBJ2-5; possibly TRBD2 for D (6 bases). Germline CDR1 and CDR2: DFQATT and SNEGSKA (reference sequence). Deletions cut 0 bases from V and 4 bases from J, with 15 bases between. CDR3 length equals 15 residues. The CDR3 nucleotides are TGCAGTGCTAGAGAGCCAGAGCGGGTTCGAGAGACCCAGTACTTC. This codes for CSAREPERVRETQYF.

This clonotype was counted between two and nine times. This chain uses TRBV7-8 with TRBJ1-3; 7 bases are a match to TRBD1. The length of the CDR3 is 14 residues. Germline loops: CDR1 SGHVS, CDR2 FQNEAQ. V gave up 5 bases and J gave up 8 bases; unmatched junction bases: 9. CDR3 sequence reads: CASSLIQGRHTIYF. DNA of the CDR3: TGTGCCAGCAGCCTAATACAGGGGCGTCACACCATATATTTT.

The V call is TRBV7-2, the J call TRBJ1-1; D unclear. Germline CDR1 and CDR2: SGHTA and FQGNSA. This CDR3 region has 14 residues. The V end was cut by 3 bases, the J end by 0 bases, with 8 bases between. This CDR3 reads CASSFRTLNTEAFF. The CDR3 nucleotides read TGTGCCAGCAGCTTTAGGACGCTGAACACTGAAGCTTTCTTT.

There are a few counts of this clonotype. The chain is built from TRBV12-3 or TRBV12-4 and TRBJ2-1; TRBD2 aligns across 15 bases. V gave up 6 bases and J gave up 10 bases; unmatched junction bases: 4. The CDR3 extends over 14 amino acids. CDR3 protein: CASRGLAGGLEQFF. DNA of the CDR3: TGTGCCAGCAGGGGACTAGCGGGGGGCCTAGAGCAGTTCTTC.

This sequence joins TRBV7-2 and TRBJ2-5; TRBD2 matches 7 bases. With V trimmed by 4 bases and J by 4 bases, 3 bases remained unmatched. CDR1 and CDR2 (germline): SGHTA, FQGNSA. The CDR3 loop spans 13 amino acids. The CDR3 DNA follows: TGTGCCAGCAGCTCTAGCGGCCGAGAGACCCAGTACTTC. Amino acids: CASSSSGRETQYF.

The rearrangement uses TRBV10-3 and TRBJ2-1; 7 positions match TRBD1. The V gene end was trimmed by 4 bases and the J gene end by 8 bases; junction bases not matched to a gene: 8. This CDR3 comprises 14 residues. CDR1 is ENHRY and CDR2 is SYGVKD in the germline V gene. The CDR3 bases are TGTGCCATCAGTGCGTCGGGACAGCCTGATGAGCAGTTCTTC. This sequence encodes CAISASGQPDEQFF.

The rearrangement links TRBV29-1 to TRBJ2-3, with TRBD2 identical over 8 bases. The CDR3 contains 13 residues. Germline-derived CDR1 and CDR2 are SQVTM and ANQGSEA. The ends lost 7 bases at V and 6 bases at J; junction bases unmatched: 9. This chain's CDR3 is CSALAGSGDTQYF. The CDR3, as DNA: TGCAGCGCCTTAGCGGGAAGCGGTGATACGCAGTATTTT.

The chain is built from TRBV29-1 and TRBJ1-5; D possibly corresponds to TRBD1 (6 bases). This CDR3 comprises 13 residues. Germline V gives CDR1 SQVTM, CDR2 ANQGSEA. The V gene lost 4 bases and the J gene lost 4 bases, with 11 bases spanning the gap. This chain's CDR3 is CSVVQGLNQPQHF. In DNA, the CDR3 is TGCAGCGTTGTGCAGGGGTTGAATCAGCCCCAGCATTTT.

This clonotype occurred a few times. The chain combines TRBV4-1 with TRBJ2-7; D remains unclear. The CDR3 sequence is 13 residues long. Trimming took off 1 base at V and 3 bases at J, with 7 bases between the two ends. CDR1 and CDR2 from the germline V gene are MGHRA and YSYEKL. The CDR3, as DNA: TGCGCCAGCAGCCAAGGACACGGCTACGAGCAGTACTTC. Residues: CASSQGHGYEQYF.

The V gene is TRBV20-1, the J gene TRBJ1-5; TRBD1 agrees at 7 bases. V was pared by 3 bases and J by 0 bases, with 11 bases of the junction left unmatched. The CDR3 is 17 residues long. In germline, CDR1 is DFQATT, CDR2 SNEGSKA (reference sequence). The DNA for the CDR3 is TGCAGTGCTAGGACCGGGACAGAGCTTTATAGCAATCAGCCCCAGCATTTT. It specifies CSARTGTELYSNQPQHF.

In its sample, this clonotype was seen a few times. This chain joins TRBV3-1 and TRBJ2-1, with D maybe TRBD2 (6 bases). CDR3 length: 17 residues. V shed 4 bases and J shed 3 bases, with 19 bases lying between them. Germline loops: CDR1 LGHDT, CDR2 YNNKEL (reference sequence). The CDR3 DNA sequence: TGTGCCAGCAGCCGCGGCGGGGCACGAACGGGCTACAATGAGCAGTTCTTC. Translated, it gives CASSRGGARTGYNEQFF.

The rearrangement uses TRBV7-2 and TRBJ2-7; 7 nucleotides match TRBD1. Per the germline V gene, CDR1 is SGHTA and CDR2 is FQGNSA. The CDR3 is 14 residues long. J was trimmed by 4 bases and V by 5 bases; bases with no gene match: 8. This chain's CDR3 is CASSPTGLKYEQYF. CDR3 sequence (DNA): TGTGCCAGCAGCCCGACAGGGCTCAAGTACGAGCAGTACTTC.

The chain employs TRBV5-1 and TRBJ2-1; D uncertain. The CDR3 consists of 15 residues. CDR1 and CDR2 from the germline V gene are SGHRS and YFSETQ. V was trimmed by 2 bases and J by 4 bases, leaving 13 bases between them. The CDR3 DNA reads as TGCGCCAGCAGCTTTAACCCCTTGTTATACAATGAGCAGTTCTTC. This gives the protein CASSFNPLLYNEQFF.